The clone carrying this TCR beta chain was observed at least ten times. What it recognizes is unknown. The sample originates from a study of shared clonotypes between healthy human individuals. Study outcomes and limitations: Measured sharing among donors was expected to vary with sequencing depth.

The table came from immunoSEQ multiplex PCR; TCRdb's copy has only in-frame clones and leaves some out. The data show roughly 96,000 clones, 40% to 55% seen once. The V gene lost 6 bases and the J gene lost 5 bases, with 14 bases spanning the gap. This CDR3 contains 13 residues. Germline CDR1 MNHNS, CDR2 SASEGT. Sequences were obtained from PBMCs. This TCR was recovered from a woman between 40 and 55 years old in good health. Some clones in this sample may be carry-over from other donors' samples. V and J are TRBV6-1 and TRBJ2-7, with D perhaps matching TRBD1 (6 bases). As DNA, the CDR3 is TGTGCCAGCAGGGCACAGGGTACCCACGAGCAGTACTTC. Protein sequence: CASRAQGTHEQYF.